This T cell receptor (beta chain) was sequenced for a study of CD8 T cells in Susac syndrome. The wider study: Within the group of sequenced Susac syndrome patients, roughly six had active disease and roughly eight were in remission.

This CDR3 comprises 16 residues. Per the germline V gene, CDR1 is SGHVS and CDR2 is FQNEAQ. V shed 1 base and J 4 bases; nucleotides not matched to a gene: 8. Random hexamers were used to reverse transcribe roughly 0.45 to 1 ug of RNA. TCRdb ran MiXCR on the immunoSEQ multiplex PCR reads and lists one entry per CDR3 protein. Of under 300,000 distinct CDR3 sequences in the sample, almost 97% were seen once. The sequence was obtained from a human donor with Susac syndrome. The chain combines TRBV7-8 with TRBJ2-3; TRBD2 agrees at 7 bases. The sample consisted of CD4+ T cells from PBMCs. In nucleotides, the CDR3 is TGTGCCAGCAGCTTAGTCTGGCTAGCGGTGGCAGATACGCAGTATTTT. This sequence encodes CASSLVWLAVADTQYF.